The sequence of this T cell receptor (beta chain) was determined in a study of control samples from healthy donors and cancer patients. The CDR3 spans 16 residues. Trimming pared 5 bases from V and 5 bases from J, leaving 22 bases between. Germline values: CDR1 SGHTA, CDR2 FQGNSA. Measured with immunoSEQ multiplex PCR; TCRdb has only the in-frame clones, and not every one. The sample carries 64,000 or so clones, roughly 90% recorded once. The sequence derives from a man aged 35-49 years with colorectal cancer. The V gene is TRBV7-2, the J gene TRBJ2-7; perhaps TRBD2 as D (6 bases). Sequenced sample: PBMCs. CDR3 nucleotides: TGTGCCAGCAGCACCCCGTGGGAGGCCAGATCCGACGAGCAGTACTTC. Residues: CASSTPWEARSDEQYF.